This section outlines one T cell receptor (beta chain) sequence together with its context. Its specificity is not known. There are 15 residues in the CDR3. Trimming left V 5 bases short and J 1 base short, with 12 bases between. Germline V gene lookup returns CDR1 SGHTA and CDR2 FQGNSA. These data are taken from a study of glioma-infiltrating T cells after dendritic cell vaccination. Study-level findings and limits: Patients with more pretreatment TILs had longer time to progression and survival. Survival was not directly related to TCR clonality in these patients.

Input was 2 ug genomic DNA, or all available if less. Sequencing used immunoSEQ multiplex PCR; TCRdb keeps in-frame clones, though not all of them. Among tens of thousands of clones listed, 85% to 90% were seen once. Sample: blood, taken before dendritic cell vaccination. V and J are TRBV7-2 and TRBJ2-1, with D perhaps matching TRBD2 (5 bases). This clonotype was sampled from a human donor with glioblastoma. The CDR3, as DNA: TGTGCCAGCAGCCTACTAGGTGGGTCCTACAATGAGCAGTTCTTC. Translation gives CASSLLGGSYNEQFF. Looking up the rest from reference TRBV7-2 and TRBJ2-1 gives the full variable domain: GAGVSQSPSNKVTEKGKDVELRCDPISGHTALYWYRQSLGQGLEFLIYFQGNSAPDKSGLPSDRFSAERTGGSVSTLTIQRTQQEDSAVYLCASSLLGGSYNEQFFGPGTRLTVL.